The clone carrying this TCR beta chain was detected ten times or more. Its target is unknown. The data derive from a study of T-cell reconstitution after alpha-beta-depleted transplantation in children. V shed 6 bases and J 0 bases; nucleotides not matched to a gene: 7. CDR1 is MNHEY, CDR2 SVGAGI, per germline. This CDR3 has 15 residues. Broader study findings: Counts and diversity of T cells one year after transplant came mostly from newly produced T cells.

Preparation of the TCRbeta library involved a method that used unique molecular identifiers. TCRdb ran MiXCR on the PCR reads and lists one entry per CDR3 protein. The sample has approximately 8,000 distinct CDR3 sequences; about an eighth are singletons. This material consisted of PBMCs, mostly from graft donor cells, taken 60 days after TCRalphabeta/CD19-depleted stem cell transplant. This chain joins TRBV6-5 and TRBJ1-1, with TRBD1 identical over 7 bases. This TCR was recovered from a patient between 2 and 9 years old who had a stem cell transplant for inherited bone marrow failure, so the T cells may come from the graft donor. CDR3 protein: CASRTRGYLNTEAFF. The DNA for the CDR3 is TGTGCCAGCAGAACCAGGGGGTACTTGAACACTGAAGCTTTCTTT.